This TCR beta chain was identified during a study of beta chain features in type 1 diabetes. Study observations and caveats: For Type 1 diabetes patients, all four CD4+ subsets carried TCRB CDR3s that were moderately but significantly shorter. Naive, central memory and Treg TCRB repertoires appeared more alike in patients than in healthy donors.

What was sequenced were expressed TCRB transcripts, since all of the isolated RNA had been reverse transcribed. Assay: immunoSEQ multiplex PCR; the TCRdb copy retains only in-frame clones and omits some. The sample shows over 650,000 clones, more than 13% of them seen only once. In regard to this clone: The antigen remains unidentified.

The V gene's germline CDR1 is SQVTM and CDR2 ANQGSEA. The CDR3 totals 16 residues. Trimming cost V 3 bases and J 5 bases; bases outside gene matches: 15. J is TRBJ2-5 and V is TRBV29-1; 7 bases are a match to TRBD1. The TCR sequence derives from a man between 18 and 29 years old with type 1 diabetes. Sequenced material: naive CD4+ T cells from blood. CDR3 sequence reads: CSVDLPAAGGRETQYF. CDR3 coding DNA: TGCAGCGTTGATCTCCCGGCGGCAGGGGGAAGGGAGACCCAGTACTTC.